The T cell receptor beta chain under discussion was sequenced for a study of cytomegalovirus exposure and HLA in healthy donors. For the study at large: Early released data had around 88 million unique TCRs, all coming from HLA-typed donors.

This clone was found once. Antigen unknown. PCR primers comprised 60 Vbeta and 13 Jbeta primers. The table came from immunoSEQ multiplex PCR; TCRdb's copy has only in-frame clones and leaves some out. The repertoire consists of some 180,000 clones, with around three quarters occurring once and the leading ten covering around 2.3%. The CDR3 has 15 amino acids. The ends lost 5 bases at V and 6 bases at J; junction bases unmatched: 5. Germline CDR1 is SGHNT and CDR2 is YYREEE (reference sequence). Regarding the study as a whole: High sensitivity and specificity were reportedly achieved when the classifier diagnosed cytomegalovirus status. Researchers reported in a later analysis that a missense DCLRE1C variant was tied to TCR beta V- and J-gene trimming. Altogether, 150 to 200 TCR beta chains were recorded as cytomegalovirus-associated.

Sequencing was carried out using PBMCs. This chain connects TRBV5-4 to TRBJ2-3, with TRBD2 identical over 14 bases. The receptor was derived from a woman aged 25 to 45 in good health and CMV-seropositive. The CDR3, as DNA: TGTGCCAGCAGGAGACTAGCGGGGGGGCCTGATACGCAGTATTTT. This gives the protein CASRRLAGGPDTQYF.